These T cell receptor beta chains were read from a single sample in a study of CD8 T cells in Susac syndrome. TCRdb passed the immunoSEQ multiplex PCR reads through MiXCR, listing each CDR3 protein once. Of about 130,000 distinct CDR3 sequences listed, 95% were seen once; the top ten hold approximately 0.18%. Sequences were obtained from CD8+ T cells from PBMCs. These receptors were taken from a human donor with Susac syndrome. CDR3s include the opening cysteine and the closing phenylalanine or tryptophan. D genes are given only for firm matches. Clone size appears in some rows only: once, few, many, or a class for an expanded clone.

D,J,V,size,DNA,CDR3
-,TRBJ2-1,TRBV29-1,-,TGCAGCGTTGGTGGGGGTTCGGCGGTCAATGAGCAGTTCTTC,CSVGGGSAVNEQFF
-,TRBJ2-2,TRBV25-1,-,TGTGCCAGCAGGAGGGGTTACGGGACGAACACCGGGGAGCTGTTTTTT,CASRRGYGTNTGELFF
TRBD1,TRBJ1-1,TRBV30,-,TGTGCCTGGAGTCCAGGACAGGGAATGAACACTGAAGCTTTCTTT,CAWSPGQGMNTEAFF
-,TRBJ2-4,TRBV7-9,-,TGTGCCAGCAGCGGGGGGAACATTCAGTACTTC,CASSGGNIQYF
TRBD2,TRBJ2-7,TRBV11-2,-,TGTGCCAGCAGCTTCGGACTAGCGGGAGTTCTGGCGTTCTACGAGCAGTACTTC,CASSFGLAGVLAFYEQYF
-,TRBJ1-1,TRBV2,-,TGTGCCAGCAGGGATCGGTTGACTGAAGCTTTCTTT,CASRDRLTEAFF
TRBD1,TRBJ1-4,TRBV9,-,TGTGCCAGCAGCGTAGGGACAGGGTTTAATGAAAAACTGTTTTTT,CASSVGTGFNEKLFF
TRBD1,TRBJ1-2,TRBV6-1,-,TGTGCCAGCAGTGCGACAGGGAATGGCTACACCTTC,CASSATGNGYTF
-,TRBJ2-5,TRBV9,-,TGTGCCAGCAGCAAACCGGGAATCAAAGAGACCCAGTACTTC,CASSKPGIKETQYF
-,TRBJ2-7,TRBV7-8,-,TGTGCCAGCAGCTTAATACCAGGGAGGCCGTCCGAGCAGTACTTC,CASSLIPGRPSEQYF
-,TRBJ2-3,TRBV7-9,-,TGTGCCAGCAGCTTAGAGTCATCCCCCACGCAGTATTTT,CASSLESSPTQYF
-,TRBJ1-3,TRBV13,-,TGTGCCAGTACAACAGCGACAGGAAACACCATATATTTT,CASTTATGNTIYF
TRBD1,TRBJ2-7,TRBV30,-,TGTGCCTGGAGTGCAGGGACAGGGGATGAGCAGTACTTC,CAWSAGTGDEQYF
TRBD1,TRBJ2-7,TRBV7-9,-,TGTGCCAGCAGCTGGGAGACAGGGCTTGACTCCTACGAGCAGTACTTC,CASSWETGLDSYEQYF
TRBD2,TRBJ2-3,TRBV15,-,TGTGCCACCAGCATGGCGGGAGCTCCCACAGATACGCAGTATTTT,CATSMAGAPTDTQYF
-,TRBJ1-2,TRBV14,-,TGTGCCAGCAGCCAAGGGCCCCCACCTAACCAACAGTATGGCTACACCTTC,CASSQGPPPNQQYGYTF
-,TRBJ2-1,TRBV7-3,-,TGTGCCAGCAGCCTTGGGGGGAGCGGTGAGCAGTTCTTC,CASSLGGSGEQFF
TRBD1,TRBJ2-1,TRBV6-5,-,TGTGCCAGCAGTCCCGGGACAGGGAATGAGCAGTTCTTC,CASSPGTGNEQFF
TRBD2,TRBJ2-5,TRBV28,-,TGTGCCAGCATGGTAGCGGGCGGGCGCCAAGAGACCCAGTACTTC,CASMVAGGRQETQYF
-,TRBJ2-7,TRBV11-2,-,TGTGCCAGCAGCTTAGCAGGTGGGGTAATCGCCTACGAGCAGTACTTC,CASSLAGGVIAYEQYF
TRBD2,TRBJ2-1,TRBV20-1,-,TGCAGTGCTTCGCGGGAGGGCCGCAACCCCTACAATGAGCAGTTCTTC,CSASREGRNPYNEQFF
TRBD2,TRBJ2-1,TRBV12-3/TRBV12-4,-,TGTGCCAGCTCCAGCTCGGGGGGAAATGAGCAGTTCTTC,CASSSSGGNEQFF
TRBD2,TRBJ2-3,TRBV12-3/TRBV12-4,once,TGTGCCAGCAGTTTAAGCGGGACGGGAGATACGCAGTATTTT,CASSLSGTGDTQYF
TRBD2,TRBJ2-7,TRBV3-1,-,TGTGCCAGCAGCCAAGTTTGGCGGGAGGGCCTCGACGAGCAGTACTTC,CASSQVWREGLDEQYF
-,TRBJ1-5,TRBV9,-,TGTGCCAGCAGCGCGGAAGGGGATCAGCCCCAGCATTTT,CASSAEGDQPQHF
TRBD2,TRBJ2-7,TRBV5-6,-,TGTGCCAGCAGCTTCGGAACCGGGACTAGTGAGCAGTACTTC,CASSFGTGTSEQYF
-,TRBJ2-7,TRBV4-3,-,TGCGCCAGCAGCCACCCCCTAGACCAATACGAGCAGTACTTC,CASSHPLDQYEQYF
TRBD1,TRBJ1-5,TRBV12-3/TRBV12-4,-,TGTGCCAGCAGTTGGTACAGGGGTGGGCAGCCCCAGCATTTT,CASSWYRGGQPQHF
-,TRBJ2-2,TRBV30,-,TGTGCCTGGAGTGTACGGCGGCTAGTGGATAATAGGGAGCTGTTTTTT,CAWSVRRLVDNRELFF
-,TRBJ2-7,TRBV25-1,-,TGTGCCAGCAGTATAAGGCGGTATTACGAGCAGTACTTC,CASSIRRYYEQYF
-,TRBJ2-3,TRBV2,-,TGTGCTACCCAGGGGAGAGTAGGGAACACAGATACGCAGTATTTT,CATQGRVGNTDTQYF
-,TRBJ2-1,TRBV12-3/TRBV12-4,-,TGTGCCAGCAGTTCTGGACAGATGCAGTTCTTC,CASSSGQMQFF
TRBD2,TRBJ2-7,TRBV20-1,-,TGCAGCGCCTCCGGCGGTAGCGGGAGCTACGAGCAGTACTTC,CSASGGSGSYEQYF
-,TRBJ1-2,TRBV5-6,-,TGTGCCAGCAGCTTGCAAGGATCGGGAGGTTACTATGGCTACACCTTC,CASSLQGSGGYYGYTF
-,TRBJ2-2,TRBV7-9,-,TGTGCCAGCAGCGGTTACACAGGGGAGGGAACCGGGGAGCTGTTTTTT,CASSGYTGEGTGELFF
-,TRBJ2-7,TRBV4-1,-,TGCGCCAGCAGCCCCGTTGGAGGGAACTCCGAGCAGTACTTC,CASSPVGGNSEQYF
-,TRBJ2-7,TRBV5-4,-,TGTGCCAGCAGCCCAGGGCCCCCCGCTCCCTACGAGCAGTACTTC,CASSPGPPAPYEQYF
-,TRBJ2-7,TRBV27,-,TGTGCCAGCAGTTTATCGGCCTCATACGAGCAGTACTTC,CASSLSASYEQYF
TRBD2,TRBJ2-5,TRBV29-1,-,TGCAGCGTTCGGGGGGGACCCAGAGACCAAGAGACCCAGTACTTC,CSVRGGPRDQETQYF
-,TRBJ2-7,TRBV11-2,once,TGTGCCAGCAGCCTCCATTGGACAAGCTCCTACGAGCAGTACTTC,CASSLHWTSSYEQYF
-,TRBJ2-5,TRBV28,-,TGTGCCAGCAGTTTCCCCGGGCCCCAAGAGACCCAGTACTTC,CASSFPGPQETQYF
-,TRBJ1-1,TRBV23-1,-,TGCGCCAGCAGGGGGGACACCGAAGCATCAGGGGACACTGAAGCTTTCTTT,CASRGDTEASGDTEAFF
TRBD1,TRBJ2-7,TRBV5-1,once,TGCGCCAGCAGCTTGGACCGGGACAGACCATCCTACGAGCAGTACTTC,CASSLDRDRPSYEQYF
-,TRBJ2-5,TRBV20-1,-,TGCAGTGCGGAAATAGGTGCAGAGACCCAGTACTTC,CSAEIGAETQYF
TRBD1,TRBJ1-2,TRBV30,-,TGTGCCTGGAGTGCCGACAGGGGGTCTGGCTACACCTTC,CAWSADRGSGYTF
-,TRBJ2-7,TRBV5-1,-,TGCGCCAGCAGCCTCCTCCGTTGGGACGAGCAGTACTTC,CASSLLRWDEQYF
-,TRBJ1-1,TRBV20-1,-,TGCAGTGCTGGAACAGGACGGCTCAACACTGAAGCTTTCTTT,CSAGTGRLNTEAFF